This TCR beta chain originates from a study of CD8+CD57+ T cells in acquired aplastic anemia. About the study: Quantities of DNA derived from sorted CD4+ and CD8+ cells averaged approximately 3.5 ug.

This clonotype turned up a few times. What it binds is unknown. The DNA is left out, because the CDR3 cannot be placed on it with certainty; the CDR3 is given as TCRdb lists it. CDR3 and TCR beta VDJ profiling relied on genomic DNA as the template. TCRdb recomputed calls from the reads with MiXCR, one row per CDR3 protein. This sample carries 260,000 or so distinct CDR3 sequences, 70% to 85% of them seen once, and the ten largest clones take less than 50%. Broader study findings: Around 30 sequences, all CD8+ CDR3, were shared between patients and controls. CD8+ Simpson's diversity in patients was not significantly different from that in controls.

CD8+CD57+ cell expansion had been shown by flow cytometry in patients chosen for sequencing. Patients uniformly had severe acquired aplastic anemia. The sample consisted of sorted CD4+, CD8+, or CD8+CD57+ T cells (not recorded which) from PBMCs. The origin of this receptor is a human donor with aplastic anemia.

CDR3 region: CAGQGSRETQYFGQFF. This chain joins TRBV7-9 and TRBJ2-1; the D call of TRBD1 is as the table states it, not checked on the DNA. CDR1 SEHNR and CDR2 FQNEAQ come from the germline V gene (reference sequence). Counting both end residues, the CDR3 totals 16 amino acids.